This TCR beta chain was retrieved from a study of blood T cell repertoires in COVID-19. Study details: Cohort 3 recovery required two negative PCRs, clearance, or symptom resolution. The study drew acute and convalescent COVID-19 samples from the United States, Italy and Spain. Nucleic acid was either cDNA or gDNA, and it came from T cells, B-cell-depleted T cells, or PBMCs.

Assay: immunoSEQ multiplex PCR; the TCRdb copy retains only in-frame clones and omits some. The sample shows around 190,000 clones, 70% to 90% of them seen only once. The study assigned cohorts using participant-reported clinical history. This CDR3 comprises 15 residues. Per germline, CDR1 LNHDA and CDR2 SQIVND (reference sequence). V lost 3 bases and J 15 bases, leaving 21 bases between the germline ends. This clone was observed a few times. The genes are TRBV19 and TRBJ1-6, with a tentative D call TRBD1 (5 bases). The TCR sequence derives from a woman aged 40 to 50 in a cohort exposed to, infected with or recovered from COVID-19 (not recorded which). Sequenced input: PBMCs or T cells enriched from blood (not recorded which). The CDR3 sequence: CASSISGQGSHLLHF. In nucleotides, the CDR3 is TGTGCCAGTAGTATCTCTGGGCAGGGTTCCCACCTCCTCCACTTT. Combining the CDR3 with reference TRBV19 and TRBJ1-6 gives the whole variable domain DGGITQSPKYLFRKEGQNVTLSCEQNLNHDAMYWYRQDPGQGLRLIYYSQIVNDFQKGDIAEGYSVSREKKESFPLTVTSAQKNPTAFYLCASSISGQGSHLLHFGNGTRLTVT.